Listed here is a single T cell receptor (beta chain). This clonotype has a count of ten or more. Its specific antigen is unknown. No per-base quality is available; no much larger clone lies one base away. Per the publication, the treatment or condition label means: allogeneic hematopoietic cell transplantation with graft depleted of TCRalphabeta T cells and CD19 B cells. The children who served as transplant recipients had been given grafts of TCRalphabeta/CD19-depleted allogeneic hematopoietic cells. The method behind the library was PCR. The listed sequencing device is Illumina HiSeq 2500. To normalize quantification of the TCRbeta repertoire, the TCR libraries were built with molecular barcoding that relied on unique molecular identifiers. The public reads were reprocessed in TCRdb via fastp at Q25 and MiXCR, keeping in-frame beta chains. Rows matching on CDR3 protein sequence are summarized as one entry with the most common DNA and genes. Counted in this sample were over 450,000 distinct CDR3 sequences; roughly a tenth of them appeared once. The ten most abundant clones make up roughly 2.1% of the sample.

This sample stems from a study of T-cell reconstitution after alpha-beta-depleted transplantation in children (dated by TCRdb to about 2016). For context, the study as a whole: The study quantitatively tracked T-cell immune reconstitution after TCRalphabeta/CD19-depleted allogeneic hematopoietic cell transplantation in children using TCR repertoire profiling.

V lost 7 bases and J lost 5 bases; the stretch between them is 8 bases long. The CDR3 covers 10 residues, taking in both the cysteine and the phenylalanine. Just CDR3 DNA is preserved here, 30 bases in frame from base 1. Looking up the germline V gene yields CDR1 SQVTM and CDR2 ANQGSEA. General study outcomes and caveats: The high TCRbeta diversity at day 60 in some patients was ascribed to recipient T cells and intrathymic progenitors that had survived conditioning. Apparently early alphabetaT-cell count recovery about two months after transplant reportedly relied on only several hundred rapidly expanded clones derived from non-depleted graft cells. The frequencies of hyperexpanded clones fell over the following months, and after one year, T-cell counts and TCRbeta diversity were mostly attributed to newly produced T cells.

The sequence was collected from a child under 10 years old with inherited bone marrow failure, due to receive a stem cell transplant. Rearrangement joined TRBV29-1 to TRBJ2-5; the D gene is not confidently resolved. The specimen was PBMCs, collected before TCRalphabeta/CD19-depleted stem cell transplant. The sequenced DNA: TGCAGCGGGAGATGGGAGACCCAGTACTTC. Protein translation: CSGRWETQYF.